This passage covers 22 T cell receptor beta chains from one sample sequenced in a study of blood T cell repertoires in COVID-19. Profiling relied on immunoSEQ multiplex PCR, and the TCRdb table lists in-frame clones only, not all of them. The sample lists under 450,000 clones, around 88% occurring once. Material for sequencing was peripheral blood. The receptor source for this set is a woman in her fifties or sixties with COVID-19, enrolled during active disease.

The V gene is TRBV2, the J gene TRBJ1-2; D possibly corresponds to TRBD1 (6 bases). This CDR3 comprises 14 residues. Germline CDR1 reads SNHLY; CDR2 reads FYNNEI. V gave up 7 bases and J gave up 4 bases, with 16 bases separating them. Here the CDR3 reads CASTRGNGGYGYTF. DNA of the CDR3: TGTGCCAGCACCAGGGGCAATGGTGGCTATGGCTACACCTTC.

The gene calls are TRBV2 and TRBJ2-7, with TRBD1 matching over 8 bases. Germline trimming cut 1 base from V and 6 bases from J; bases unmatched to any gene: 5. This CDR3 is 14 amino acids long. The germline V gene encodes CDR1 SNHLY and CDR2 FYNNEI. CDR3 DNA sequence: TGTGCCAGCAGTGAAGGGGACAGGCCCTCCGAGCAGTACTTC. It specifies CASSEGDRPSEQYF.

The gene calls are TRBV6-5 and TRBJ1-2; D call uncertain. This CDR3 comprises 12 residues. V lost 7 bases to trimming and J lost 7 bases, with 13 bases between them. The V gene's germline CDR1 is MNHEY and CDR2 SVGAGI. The DNA for the CDR3 is TGTGCCAGCACCCCAGGCGGGGTTGGCTACACCTTC. Amino acids: CASTPGGVGYTF.

The chain recombines TRBV29-1 with TRBJ1-2, with D unclear. CDR3 length: 13 amino acids. Trimming removed 7 bases from V and 2 bases from J, with 14 bases in between. Germline loops: CDR1 SQVTM, CDR2 ANQGSEA. CDR3 nucleotides: TGCAGCGCACCGACATCAACCAACTATGGCTACACCTTC. Translating gives CSAPTSTNYGYTF.

CDR3 in amino acids: CASSPGEDVEQYF. The CDR3 DNA is TGTGCCAGCTCACCAGGGGAGGACGTCGAGCAGTACTTC. The chain has TRBV18 and TRBJ2-7; perhaps TRBD2 as D (6 bases). CDR1 is KGHSH, CDR2 LQKENI, per germline. Trimming left V 2 bases short and J 6 bases short, with 11 bases between. This CDR3 contains 13 residues.

The rearrangement joins TRBV5-4 to TRBJ2-6, with 9 nucleotides matching TRBD1. Trimming took 5 bases from V and 2 from J; bases not matched to a gene: 14. The CDR3 consists of 19 residues. In germline, CDR1 is SGHNT, CDR2 YYREEE (reference sequence). CDR3 loop: CASRNPPGTGYAGANVLTF. CDR3 nucleotides: TGTGCCAGCAGGAACCCTCCCGGGACAGGGTACGCTGGGGCCAACGTCCTGACTTTC.

V and J are TRBV5-1 and TRBJ2-3, with 8 bases aligning to TRBD1. CDR3 length: 17 residues. The germline V gene encodes CDR1 SGHRS and CDR2 YFSETQ. Losses at the gene ends were 1 base for V and 0 bases for J; bases not matched to a gene: 7. The CDR3 DNA is TGCGCCAGCAGCTTGCGGACAGGGTCCTATAGCACAGATACGCAGTATTTT. Translated: CASSLRTGSYSTDTQYF. The full variable domain, completed using reference TRBV5-1 and TRBJ2-3, is KAGVTQTPRYLIKTRGQQVTLSCSPISGHRSVSWYQQTPGQGLQFLFEYFSETQRNKGNFPGRFSGRQFSNSRSEMNVSTLELGDSALYLCASSLRTGSYSTDTQYFGPGTRLTVL.

This chain connects TRBV7-9 to TRBJ2-6; possible D gene TRBD1, 5 bases. Germline-derived CDR1 and CDR2 are SEHNR and FQNEAQ (reference sequence). The CDR3 runs 17 residues. Trimming removed 2 bases from V and 2 bases from J, with 13 bases in between. Here the CDR3 reads CASSLKARAAGANVLTF. In DNA, the CDR3 is TGTGCCAGCAGCTTAAAAGCCAGGGCGGCTGGGGCCAACGTCCTGACTTTC.

The rearrangement links TRBV29-1 to TRBJ1-1; D gene unclear. In germline, CDR1 is SQVTM, CDR2 ANQGSEA. CDR3 length: 13 residues. Trimming cost V 2 bases and J 3 bases, with 10 bases left between them. CDR3 loop: CSVEYERDTEAFF. The CDR3 DNA sequence: TGCAGCGTTGAATATGAGCGGGACACTGAAGCTTTCTTT.

The V and J genes are TRBV7-2 and TRBJ2-1, with 9 nucleotides matching TRBD2. This CDR3 contains 16 residues. V was clipped by 5 bases and J by 7 bases; unmatched bases: 12. CDR1 is SGHTA, CDR2 FQGNSA, per germline. The CDR3 DNA reads as TGTGCCAGCAGCGTCAATAGACTAGCGGTCTTTAATGAGCAGTTCTTC. Amino acids: CASSVNRLAVFNEQFF.

The rearrangement uses TRBV11-2 and TRBJ2-1, with D hard to call. Germline V gene lookup returns CDR1 SGHAT and CDR2 FQNNGV. V gave up 5 bases and J gave up 3 bases, with 17 bases separating them. This CDR3 has 16 amino acids. CDR3 protein: CASSVEARSIYNEQFF. DNA for the CDR3: TGTGCCAGCAGCGTTGAGGCGAGGTCTATCTACAATGAGCAGTTCTTC.

This rearrangement joins TRBV7-2 to TRBJ2-2; tentatively, D is TRBD2 (6 bases). Trimming took 6 bases from V and 0 from J, leaving 14 bases between them. The CDR3 extends over 16 amino acids. CDR1 and CDR2 from the germline V gene are SGHTA and FQGNSA. In DNA form, the CDR3 reads TGTGCCAGCAGATCGAGGGGCGGGACGAACACCGGGGAGCTGTTTTTT. It is translated as CASRSRGGTNTGELFF. Complete variable domain (other parts from reference TRBV7-2 and TRBJ2-2): GAGVSQSPSNKVTEKGKDVELRCDPISGHTALYWYRQSLGQGLEFLIYFQGNSAPDKSGLPSDRFSAERTGGSVSTLTIQRTQQEDSAVYLCASRSRGGTNTGELFFGEGSRLTVL.

The V and J genes are TRBV3-1 (or the pseudogene TRBV3-2) and TRBJ1-1; D gene unclear. This CDR3 has 16 residues. V dropped 1 base and J dropped 1 base, with 13 bases sitting between them. CDR1 LGHDT and CDR2 YNNKEL come from the germline V gene (reference sequence). The CDR3 spells CASSQGFSGGNTEAFF. The DNA of the CDR3 is TGTGCCAGCAGCCAAGGTTTTTCGGGAGGGAACACTGAAGCTTTCTTT.

The V gene is TRBV6-1, the J gene TRBJ1-2; no reliable D call. The V gene's germline CDR1 is MNHNS and CDR2 SASEGT. The CDR3 runs 13 residues. Trimming pared 2 bases from V and 8 bases from J, leaving 12 bases between. The CDR3 DNA is TGTGCCAGCAGTGAAAATTCCCGTAGAGGCTACACCTTC. Its translation is CASSENSRRGYTF.

The chain joins TRBV12-3 or TRBV12-4 to TRBJ1-1; perhaps TRBD1 as D (6 bases). V was pared by 2 bases and J by 8 bases, with 12 bases between. The CDR3 is made up of 13 amino acids. For the CDR3, the DNA is TGTGCCAGCAGTTTAAAAGGGGGAGCCGAAGCTTTCTTT. It yields the protein CASSLKGGAEAFF.

The chain carries TRBV5-4 and TRBJ1-6; TRBD1 is a possible D gene (5 bases). V was clipped by 4 bases and J by 1 base, with 9 bases between them. Germline CDR1 is SGHNT and CDR2 is YYREEE (reference sequence). The CDR3 covers 15 residues. The CDR3 sequence: CASSAQGSYNSPLHF. The CDR3 DNA follows: TGTGCCAGCAGCGCTCAGGGTTCCTATAATTCACCCCTCCACTTT.

The V and J genes are TRBV28 and TRBJ2-1, with D tentatively TRBD2 (7 bases). The CDR3 extends over 14 amino acids. The germline gives CDR1 MDHEN, CDR2 SYDVKM. Trimming took off 8 bases at V and 10 bases at J, with 21 bases between the two ends. The CDR3 region has the DNA TGTGCCAGCTCTCGGGCGGGGGCGTCGGACGAGCAGTTCTTC. It is translated as CASSRAGASDEQFF.

The chain couples TRBV5-6 to TRBJ2-2, with a weak D call TRBD2 (5 bases). Germline values: CDR1 SGHDT, CDR2 YYEEEE. This CDR3 has 15 residues. Trimming stripped 1 base from V and 1 base from J, with 8 bases between. Here the CDR3 reads CASSLFSVNTGELFF. The CDR3 coding sequence is TGTGCCAGCAGCTTGTTTAGCGTGAACACCGGGGAGCTGTTTTTT.

The V and J genes are TRBV5-1 and TRBJ2-7; D might be TRBD1 (6 bases). CDR3 length equals 15 residues. Germline CDR1 reads SGHRS; CDR2 reads YFSETQ. V gave up 2 bases and J gave up 6 bases, with 18 bases separating them. CDR3 loop: CASSFQQGIGGEQYF. CDR3 sequence (DNA): TGCGCCAGCAGCTTCCAACAGGGAATAGGAGGCGAGCAGTACTTC.

This chain joins TRBV5-4 and TRBJ1-1; D perhaps matches TRBD1 (6 bases). CDR1 and CDR2 (germline): SGHNT, YYREEE (reference sequence). Trimming stripped 0 bases from V and 1 base from J, with 16 bases between. CDR3 length equals 17 residues. CDR3: CASSLGTGPLGNTEAFF. CDR3 nucleotides: TGTGCCAGCAGCTTGGGAACAGGGCCCCTAGGGAACACTGAAGCTTTCTTT.

The chain has TRBV7-6 and TRBJ2-7; D perhaps matches TRBD1 (6 bases). The CDR3 length is 15 residues. Germline-derived CDR1 and CDR2 are SGHVS and FNYEAQ. Between the trimmed V and J ends, which lost 2 bases and 0 bases, there was a span of 11 bases. The chain's CDR3 is CASSLSTDSSYEQYF. For the CDR3, the DNA is TGTGCCAGCAGCTTATCGACGGACAGCTCCTACGAGCAGTACTTC.

This chain links TRBV7-9 with TRBJ2-3; maybe TRBD1 (5 bases). Germline CDR1 and CDR2: SEHNR and FQNEAQ (reference sequence). The CDR3 length is 14 residues. Trimming left V 3 bases short and J 5 bases short, with 12 bases between. The CDR3 region has the DNA TGTGCCAGCAGCTTTGGGGCGCTTGGAGATACGCAGTATTTT. Translating gives CASSFGALGDTQYF.